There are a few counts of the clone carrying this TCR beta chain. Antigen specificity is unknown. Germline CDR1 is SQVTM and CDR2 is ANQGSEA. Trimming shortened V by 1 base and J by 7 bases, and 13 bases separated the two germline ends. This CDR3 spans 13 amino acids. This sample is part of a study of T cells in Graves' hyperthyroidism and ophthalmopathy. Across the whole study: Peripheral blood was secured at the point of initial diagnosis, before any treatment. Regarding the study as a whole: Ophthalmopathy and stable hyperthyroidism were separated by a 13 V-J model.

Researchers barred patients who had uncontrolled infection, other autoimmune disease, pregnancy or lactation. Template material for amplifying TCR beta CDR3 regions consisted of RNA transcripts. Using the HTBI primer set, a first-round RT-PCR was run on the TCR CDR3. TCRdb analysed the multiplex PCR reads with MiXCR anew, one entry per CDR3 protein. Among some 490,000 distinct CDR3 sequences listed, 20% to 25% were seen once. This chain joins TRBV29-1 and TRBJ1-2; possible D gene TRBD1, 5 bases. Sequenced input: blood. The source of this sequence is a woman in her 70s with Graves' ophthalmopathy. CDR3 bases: TGCAGCGTTGAAGCCCCGGGACTCGGTGGCTACACCTTC. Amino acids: CSVEAPGLGGYTF.